This TCR beta chain was obtained from a study of cytomegalovirus exposure and HLA in healthy donors. Study-wide context: Most genotyped donors, roughly 83% of about 360, had Caucasian-associated genetic ancestry. Broader study findings: CMV serostatus was the only immune exposure information that was available. In all likelihood, a cluster of highly shared sequence variants was a sequencing artifact.

Use of 60 Vbeta and 13 Jbeta primers characterized the PCR. The method was immunoSEQ multiplex PCR; TCRdb's version includes in-frame clones alone and lacks a portion of them. The table records 60,000 to 80,000 clones, about 69% of them present only once. The length of the CDR3 is 13 residues. Trimming removed 3 bases at V and 8 bases at J, with 11 bases between. Germline lookup yields CDR1 MDHEN and CDR2 SYDVKM. Notes on this clone: Antigen: not known.

The rearrangement links TRBV28 to TRBJ2-1; possible D gene TRBD2, 5 bases. Sequencing was performed on PBMCs. This TCR was sampled from a woman in her 30s in good health and CMV-seronegative. CDR3 protein: CASSFGGGDEQFF. The CDR3 nucleotides are TGTGCCAGCAGTTTCGGCGGAGGCGATGAGCAGTTCTTC.